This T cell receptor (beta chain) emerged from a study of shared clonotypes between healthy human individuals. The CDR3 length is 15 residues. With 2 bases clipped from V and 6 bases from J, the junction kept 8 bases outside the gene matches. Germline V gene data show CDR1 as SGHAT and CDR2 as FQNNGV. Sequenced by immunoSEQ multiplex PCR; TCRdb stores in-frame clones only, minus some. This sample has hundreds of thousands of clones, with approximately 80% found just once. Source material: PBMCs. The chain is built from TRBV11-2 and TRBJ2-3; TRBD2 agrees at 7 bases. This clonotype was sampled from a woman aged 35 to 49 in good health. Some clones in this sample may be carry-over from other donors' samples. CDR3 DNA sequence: TGTGCCAGCAGCTTAAGCGGGGCGAAGGTGGATACGCAGTATTTT. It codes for CASSLSGAKVDTQYF. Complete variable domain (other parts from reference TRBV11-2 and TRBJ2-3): EAGVAQSPRYKIIEKRQSVAFWCNPISGHATLYWYQQILGQGPKLLIQFQNNGVVDDSQLPKDRFSAERLKGVDSTLKIQPAKLEDSAVYLCASSLSGAKVDTQYFGPGTRLTVL.